This record looks at one TCR beta chain sequence and its context. No antigen is known for it. This entry is derived from a study of blood T cells in healthy people across ages. Findings and caveats of the study: More naive CD4+ cells and higher diversity marked long-lived donors relative to aged donors.

A second PCR, run for about 6 to 12 cycles, used a sample-barcoded 5' primer plus a J-beta primer mix. Tagging of each cDNA molecule was performed by a template-switch adaptor with 12 random nucleotides. Each CDR3 protein is one row after TCRdb ran MiXCR on the 5' RACE reads. The sample includes approximately 800,000 distinct CDR3 sequences, around 36% of them seen just once. Donors gave around 10 milliliters of peripheral blood apiece. The receptor was isolated from a man between 18 and 35 years old in good health. The sample consisted of blood.

As DNA, the CDR3 is TGTGCCAGCAGTGAACTAGCGGGGGGATCGGGCACCGGGGAGCTGTTTTTT. It translates to CASSELAGGSGTGELFF. The rearrangement joins TRBV6-1 to TRBJ2-2; 11 positions match TRBD2. V was pared by 2 bases and J by 4 bases, with 6 bases of the junction left unmatched. Germline V lookup: CDR1 MNHNS, CDR2 SASEGT. This CDR3 has 17 amino acids.